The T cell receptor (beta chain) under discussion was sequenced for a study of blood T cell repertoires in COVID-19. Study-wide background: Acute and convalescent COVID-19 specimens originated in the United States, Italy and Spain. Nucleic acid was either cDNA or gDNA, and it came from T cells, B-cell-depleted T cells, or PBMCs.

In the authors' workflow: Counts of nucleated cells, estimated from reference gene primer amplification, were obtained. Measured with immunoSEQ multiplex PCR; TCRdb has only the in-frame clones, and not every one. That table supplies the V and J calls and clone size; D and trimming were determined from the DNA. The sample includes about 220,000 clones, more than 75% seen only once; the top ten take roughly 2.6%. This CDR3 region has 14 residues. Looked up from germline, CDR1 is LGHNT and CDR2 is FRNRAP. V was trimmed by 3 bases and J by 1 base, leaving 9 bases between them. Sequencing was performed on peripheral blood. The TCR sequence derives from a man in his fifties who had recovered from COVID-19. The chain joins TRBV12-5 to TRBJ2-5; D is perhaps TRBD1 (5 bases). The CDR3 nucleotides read TGTGCTAGTGGTTTCCAGGACACCCAAGAGACCCAGTACTTC. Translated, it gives CASGFQDTQETQYF.